The rows below give T cell receptor beta chains drawn from one sample of a study of T cell responses to AZD1222 COVID-19 vaccine. TCRdb's copy holds only in-frame clones and misses some; the assay was immunoSEQ multiplex PCR. Altogether roughly 180,000 clones are present, roughly nine tenths being singletons, with the ten largest covering 1.5% to 2%. The starting material was peripheral blood, obtained 28 days after the second AZD1222 dose. The receptors shown here come from an adult who received the AZD1222 COVID-19 vaccine. Both conserved end residues are part of each CDR3. The D gene is left open where the match is weak. Clone size is not always given. Where it is, it says once, few, many or a class for expanded clones.

cdr3_aa cdr3_nt v_call clone_size d_call j_call
CASSQDEGYYEQYF TGCGCCAGCAGCCAAGATGAGGGGTACTACGAGCAGTACTTC TRBV4-1 few NA TRBJ2-7
CASSFLGGSGELFF TGTGCCAGTAGTTTCCTAGGAGGGTCCGGGGAGCTGTTTTTT TRBV19 once NA TRBJ2-2
CASSAIVRANSPLHF TGTGCCAGCAGCGCCATCGTCAGGGCTAATTCACCCCTCCACTTT TRBV3-1/TRBV3-2 NA NA TRBJ1-6
CASSLERGWGETQYF TGCGCCAGCAGCTTGGAGAGGGGCTGGGGAGAGACCCAGTACTTC TRBV5-1 NA NA TRBJ2-5
CASSFRWGETQYF TGTGCCAGCAGCTTCCGATGGGGGGAGACCCAGTACTTC TRBV9 NA NA TRBJ2-5
CASSSAGVSGKNIQYF TGTGCCAGCAGCTCGGCGGGGGTCTCCGGTAAAAACATTCAGTACTTC TRBV7-2 NA TRBD2 TRBJ2-4
CASKRTPGQGASGANVLTF TGTGCCAGCAAACGGACACCGGGACAGGGGGCTTCTGGGGCCAACGTCCTGACTTTC TRBV9 NA TRBD1 TRBJ2-6
CASSLGLAGWTDTQYF TGTGCCAGCAGCTTGGGGCTAGCGGGGTGGACAGATACGCAGTATTTT TRBV5-8 once TRBD2 TRBJ2-3
CASTFIAGQYNEQFF TGCGCCAGCACCTTCATAGCGGGACAATACAATGAGCAGTTCTTC TRBV10-1 NA TRBD2 TRBJ2-1
CASSFRVDVSAAFF TGTGCCAGCAGCTTTCGGGTTGACGTTTCTGCAGCTTTCTTT TRBV11-1 NA NA TRBJ1-1
CAALRPQGAEAFF TGTGCCGCCCTCAGGCCCCAGGGCGCTGAAGCTTTCTTT TRBV6-5 NA NA TRBJ1-1
CASSYTSDSTDTQYF TGTGCCAGCAGTTACACCTCTGACAGCACAGATACGCAGTATTTT TRBV6-5 NA NA TRBJ2-3
CASSEARGGPLHF TGTGCCAGCAGTGAAGCTAGGGGGGGACCCCTCCACTTT TRBV6-1 NA NA TRBJ1-6
CASALSRGTLFDTGELFF TGTGCTAGTGCCTTGTCTCGAGGGACGTTGTTCGACACCGGGGAGCTGTTTTTT TRBV12-5 NA NA TRBJ2-2
CASSPPGGGEQFF TGTGCCAGCTCACCACCGGGGGGGGGTGAGCAGTTCTTC TRBV18 NA TRBD2 TRBJ2-1
CASSLGFGDLQPQHF TGTGCCAGCAGCTTAGGGTTCGGGGATCTTCAGCCCCAGCATTTT TRBV7-9 NA NA TRBJ1-5
CAISTDTSSYEQYF TGTGCCATCAGTACCGACACCAGCTCCTACGAGCAGTACTTC TRBV10-3 NA NA TRBJ2-7
CASSPGYARYNEQFF TGTGCCAGCAGTCCAGGGTACGCCAGGTACAATGAGCAGTTCTTC TRBV6-5 NA NA TRBJ2-1
CASSGVPYEQYF TGTGCCAGTAGTGGGGTCCCCTACGAGCAGTACTTC TRBV19 once NA TRBJ2-7
CASSYLQFQPQHF TGTGCCAGCAGTTACCTACAGTTTCAGCCCCAGCATTTT TRBV6-5 NA NA TRBJ1-5
CASAILAGTNTGELFF TGTGCCAGCGCCATATTGGCCGGGACCAACACCGGGGAGCTGTTTTTT TRBV13 NA NA TRBJ2-2
CASGRTGNTEAFF TGTGCCAGTGGAAGAACAGGGAACACTGAAGCTTTCTTT TRBV19 NA NA TRBJ1-1
CASSYGAFSYEQYF TGTGCCAGCAGTTACGGGGCATTCTCCTACGAGCAGTACTTC TRBV6-5 NA NA TRBJ2-7
CASSLGGRAYNEQFF TGTGCCAGCAGTTTAGGGGGGAGGGCCTACAATGAGCAGTTCTTC TRBV27 NA TRBD2 TRBJ2-1
CASSVFGTGLYNEQFF TGTGCCAGCAGCGTGTTTGGGACAGGGCTATACAATGAGCAGTTCTTC TRBV9 NA TRBD1 TRBJ2-1
CASRVTMNTEAFF TGCGCCAGCCGAGTTACTATGAACACTGAAGCTTTCTTT TRBV4-3 NA NA TRBJ1-1
CASRSASGNTIYF TGTGCCAGCAGATCTGCCTCTGGAAACACCATATATTTT TRBV25-1 NA NA TRBJ1-3
CASRPGQGQANYGYTF TGTGCCAGCAGGCCAGGACAGGGTCAGGCTAACTATGGCTACACCTTC TRBV7-8 NA TRBD1 TRBJ1-2
CASSLVLAEITDTQYF TGTGCCAGCAGCTTAGTCCTAGCGGAAATCACAGATACGCAGTATTTT TRBV7-9 once TRBD2 TRBJ2-3
CASRDRGNEQFF TGTGCCAGCAGAGACAGGGGGAATGAGCAGTTCTTC TRBV25-1 NA TRBD1 TRBJ2-1
CASSRRGQGTNTEAFF TGTGCCAGCAGCAGAAGAGGACAGGGGACGAACACTGAAGCTTTCTTT TRBV7-2 NA TRBD1 TRBJ1-1
CASSPPTSGRLDTQYF TGTGCCAGCTCACCACCTACTAGCGGGAGGTTGGATACGCAGTATTTT TRBV18 NA TRBD2 TRBJ2-3
CASSYTARTEAFF TGTGCCAGCAGTTATACAGCGCGGACTGAAGCTTTCTTT TRBV12-3/TRBV12-4 NA NA TRBJ1-1
CASSTGTSGRDEQFF TGTGCCAGCAGTACCGGGACTAGCGGGAGGGATGAGCAGTTCTTC TRBV7-9 NA TRBD2 TRBJ2-1
CASSQTEAGQPQHF TGTGCCAGCAGTCAAACGGAAGCCGGGCAGCCCCAGCATTTT TRBV27 NA NA TRBJ1-5
CASTRTEAYEQYF TGTGCCAGCACCCGGACTGAGGCCTACGAGCAGTACTTC TRBV6-5 NA NA TRBJ2-7
CASSPGRMSSYNSPLHF TGTGCCAGCAGTCCGGGACGAATGAGCTCCTATAATTCACCCCTCCACTTT TRBV27 NA NA TRBJ1-6